This is a list of T cell receptor beta chains from one sample in a study of blood T cell repertoires in COVID-19. Using immunoSEQ multiplex PCR, the repertoire was profiled, and TCRdb retains in-frame clones only, with some absent. Of about 69,000 clones detected, roughly 80% appear once; the ten largest clones hold 16%. Sequencing used peripheral blood. These receptor sequences come from a man aged 55 to 70 with acute or convalescent COVID-19. The CDR3 runs from the conserved cysteine through the conserved F or W. Fields, in order: J gene, D gene, clone size, V gene, CDR3 DNA, CDR3 protein. D genes are given only for firm matches. Clone size is stated in some rows and not others, as once, few, many or a class when expanded.

J gene: TRBJ1-5
D gene: -
clone size: few
V gene: TRBV3-1/TRBV3-2
CDR3 DNA: TGTGCCAGCAGCCCCACTTACAATCAGCCCCAGCATTTT
CDR3 protein: CASSPTYNQPQHF

J gene: TRBJ2-1
D gene: TRBD1
clone size: once
V gene: TRBV5-1
CDR3 DNA: TGCGCCAGCAGCTTTCAGGGGGAATACAATGAGCAGTTCTTC
CDR3 protein: CASSFQGEYNEQFF

J gene: TRBJ2-1
D gene: TRBD2
clone size: -
V gene: TRBV19
CDR3 DNA: TGTGCCAGTAGTTTGGGGACTACCTCCTACAATGAGCAGTTCTTC
CDR3 protein: CASSLGTTSYNEQFF

J gene: TRBJ2-3
D gene: TRBD2
clone size: -
V gene: TRBV30
CDR3 DNA: TGTGCCTTAGAGACTAGCGGGGGGTCGGCCGATACGCAGTATTTT
CDR3 protein: CALETSGGSADTQYF

J gene: TRBJ2-1
D gene: -
clone size: once
V gene: TRBV4-3
CDR3 DNA: TGCGCCAGCAGCCAAGTAATAAGCTCGATCTACAATGAGCAGTTCTTC
CDR3 protein: CASSQVISSIYNEQFF

J gene: TRBJ2-5
D gene: TRBD2
clone size: -
V gene: TRBV27
CDR3 DNA: TGTGCCAGCAGAGGACTAGCGGCTGGGACCCAGTACTTC
CDR3 protein: CASRGLAAGTQYF

J gene: TRBJ2-2
D gene: TRBD2
clone size: -
V gene: TRBV6-6
CDR3 DNA: TGTGCCAGCAGTCGCGGGGGGGTCCGGACCGGGGAGCTGTTTTTT
CDR3 protein: CASSRGGVRTGELFF

J gene: TRBJ2-5
D gene: -
clone size: -
V gene: TRBV5-8
CDR3 DNA: TGTGCCAGCAGCTTGGGCGGGGTCTACCAAGAGACCCAGTACTTC
CDR3 protein: CASSLGGVYQETQYF

J gene: TRBJ2-3
D gene: -
clone size: -
V gene: TRBV3-1/TRBV3-2
CDR3 DNA: TGTGCCAGCAGCCAGGAGTTTACTGAGAATCCTAGCACAGATACGCAGTATTTT
CDR3 protein: CASSQEFTENPSTDTQYF

J gene: TRBJ1-6
D gene: -
clone size: -
V gene: TRBV20-1
CDR3 DNA: TGCAGTGCTAGTGAAGGGGCGGGATATAATTCACCCCTCCACTTT
CDR3 protein: CSASEGAGYNSPLHF

J gene: TRBJ2-7
D gene: TRBD1
clone size: -
V gene: TRBV6-1
CDR3 DNA: TGTGCCAGCAGTGAAAATACAGGGGGACATTACGAGCAGTACTTC
CDR3 protein: CASSENTGGHYEQYF

J gene: TRBJ2-7
D gene: TRBD2
clone size: -
V gene: TRBV2
CDR3 DNA: TGTGCCAGCTGCTCGGGACTAACGCGCGAGCAGTACTTC
CDR3 protein: CASCSGLTREQYF

J gene: TRBJ1-1
D gene: -
clone size: -
V gene: TRBV5-5
CDR3 DNA: TGTGCCAGCAGCTCCGAATCAAGCGTAGCTTTCTTT
CDR3 protein: CASSSESSVAFF

J gene: TRBJ2-3
D gene: TRBD2
clone size: -
V gene: TRBV6-5
CDR3 DNA: TGTGCCAGCAGTTTGGGGGGGAGCACAGATACGCAGTATTTT
CDR3 protein: CASSLGGSTDTQYF

J gene: TRBJ2-1
D gene: TRBD2
clone size: few
V gene: TRBV7-9
CDR3 DNA: TGTGCCAGCAGCTTAGAAGTAGCGGGGCTCCCGGGGTCCTACAATGAGCAGTTCTTC
CDR3 protein: CASSLEVAGLPGSYNEQFF

J gene: TRBJ2-7
D gene: -
clone size: -
V gene: TRBV7-6
CDR3 DNA: TGTGCCAGCAGCACGACAGGACACGAGCAGTACTTC
CDR3 protein: CASSTTGHEQYF

J gene: TRBJ2-1
D gene: TRBD2
clone size: -
V gene: TRBV29-1
CDR3 DNA: TGCAGCGGATTAACTAGCGGGCTTATCAGTGAGCAGTTCTTC
CDR3 protein: CSGLTSGLISEQFF

J gene: TRBJ2-1
D gene: TRBD2
clone size: -
V gene: TRBV7-3
CDR3 DNA: TGTGCCAGCAGCCCAATCGGGGGTAGCGGGGGATCACAGTTCTTC
CDR3 protein: CASSPIGGSGGSQFF

J gene: TRBJ2-6
D gene: TRBD2
clone size: -
V gene: TRBV5-4
CDR3 DNA: TGTGCCAGCAGCTTGCTTTCGTCCAGCGGGGGTTCTGGGGCCAACGTCCTGACTTTC
CDR3 protein: CASSLLSSSGGSGANVLTF

J gene: TRBJ1-5
D gene: TRBD1
clone size: -
V gene: TRBV12-5
CDR3 DNA: TGTGCTAGTGGTTTCCGGACAGGGGAAAGTGTCAGTCAGCCCCAGCATTTT
CDR3 protein: CASGFRTGESVSQPQHF

J gene: TRBJ2-7
D gene: -
clone size: once
V gene: TRBV4-2
CDR3 DNA: TGTGCCAGCAGCCAAGCCCCCGGCAGGGAATACGAGCAGTACTTC
CDR3 protein: CASSQAPGREYEQYF

J gene: TRBJ2-7
D gene: -
clone size: -
V gene: TRBV5-1
CDR3 DNA: TGCGCCAGCAGCTTGGATCCGGGGACAACCTACGAGCAGTACTTC
CDR3 protein: CASSLDPGTTYEQYF

J gene: TRBJ2-1
D gene: TRBD1
clone size: -
V gene: TRBV19
CDR3 DNA: TGTGCCAGTAGTGTCCGACAGGGCTACAATGAGCAGTTCTTC
CDR3 protein: CASSVRQGYNEQFF

J gene: TRBJ2-2
D gene: -
clone size: -
V gene: TRBV2
CDR3 DNA: TGTGCCAGCAGTCAAACAGGGTTTGGAACCGGGGAGCTGTTTTTT
CDR3 protein: CASSQTGFGTGELFF

J gene: TRBJ1-1
D gene: TRBD1
clone size: -
V gene: TRBV2
CDR3 DNA: TGTGCCAGCAGGGAGGACAGGGGGACATGGACTGGAGCTTTCTTT
CDR3 protein: CASREDRGTWTGAFF

J gene: TRBJ2-5
D gene: TRBD2
clone size: -
V gene: TRBV6-4
CDR3 DNA: TGTGCCAGCAGTAAAGCTAGCGGGGGCGACCAGGGGGAGACCCAGTACTTC
CDR3 protein: CASSKASGGDQGETQYF

J gene: TRBJ1-2
D gene: -
clone size: few
V gene: TRBV5-8
CDR3 DNA: TGTGCCAGCAGCTTGGCCTATCCTCCAGGCTACACCTTC
CDR3 protein: CASSLAYPPGYTF

J gene: TRBJ2-5
D gene: -
clone size: once
V gene: TRBV4-3
CDR3 DNA: TGCGCCAGCAGCCCACCCGAGGCAGCCCAAGAGACCCAGTACTTC
CDR3 protein: CASSPPEAAQETQYF

J gene: TRBJ1-5
D gene: -
clone size: -
V gene: TRBV2
CDR3 DNA: TGTGCCAGCAGTTTCAAACAATATAGCAATCAGCCCCAGCATTTT
CDR3 protein: CASSFKQYSNQPQHF

J gene: TRBJ2-7
D gene: -
clone size: -
V gene: TRBV4-1
CDR3 DNA: TGCGCCAGCAGCCAAGATCCCATCAGCTACGAGCAGTACTTC
CDR3 protein: CASSQDPISYEQYF

J gene: TRBJ1-1
D gene: TRBD1
clone size: -
V gene: TRBV4-1
CDR3 DNA: TGCGCCAGCAGCCGAAACCACCTAACCCGGGACAGACCGACTGAAGCTTTCTTT
CDR3 protein: CASSRNHLTRDRPTEAFF

J gene: TRBJ1-1
D gene: -
clone size: few
V gene: TRBV19
CDR3 DNA: TGTGCCAGTCAGAATTACATGAACACTGAAGCTTTCTTT
CDR3 protein: CASQNYMNTEAFF

J gene: TRBJ1-5
D gene: TRBD1
clone size: -
V gene: TRBV4-1
CDR3 DNA: TGCGCCAGCAGCCAAGATCCCGCAGGGGGCGTCACCAATCAGCCCCAGCATTTT
CDR3 protein: CASSQDPAGGVTNQPQHF

J gene: TRBJ1-2
D gene: TRBD1
clone size: -
V gene: TRBV9
CDR3 DNA: TGTGCCAGCAGCTTTTGGACAGGGGGCGACTATGGCTACACCTTC
CDR3 protein: CASSFWTGGDYGYTF

J gene: TRBJ1-1
D gene: -
clone size: -
V gene: TRBV3-1/TRBV3-2
CDR3 DNA: TGTGCCAGCAGCCCTCCAGGGTTAGGCACTGAAGCTTTCTTT
CDR3 protein: CASSPPGLGTEAFF

J gene: TRBJ1-2
D gene: -
clone size: once
V gene: TRBV7-9
CDR3 DNA: TGTGCCAGCACCCCCGGGGGACGTCTAGGGGATGGCTACACCTTC
CDR3 protein: CASTPGGRLGDGYTF

J gene: TRBJ1-6
D gene: TRBD1
clone size: -
V gene: TRBV6-4
CDR3 DNA: TGTGCCAGCAGACAGGGGGATTCACCCCTCCACTTT
CDR3 protein: CASRQGDSPLHF

J gene: TRBJ2-5
D gene: -
clone size: -
V gene: TRBV19
CDR3 DNA: TGTGCCAGTAGTCTTCGGACTGGAGGAGAGACCCAGTACTTC
CDR3 protein: CASSLRTGGETQYF

J gene: TRBJ2-7
D gene: TRBD2
clone size: few
V gene: TRBV6-2/TRBV6-3
CDR3 DNA: TGTGCCAGCAGTTACTCAAGGCTAGCGGGGGGCCTGCACTACGAGCAGTACTTC
CDR3 protein: CASSYSRLAGGLHYEQYF

J gene: TRBJ2-4
D gene: -
clone size: -
V gene: TRBV19
CDR3 DNA: TGTGCCAGTAGTACCCAACAGGGAGACATTCAGTACTTC
CDR3 protein: CASSTQQGDIQYF

J gene: TRBJ1-2
D gene: TRBD1
clone size: few
V gene: TRBV29-1
CDR3 DNA: TGCCTGGGTGGAGACAGGGTTGACGGCTACACCTTC
CDR3 protein: CLGGDRVDGYTF

J gene: TRBJ1-6
D gene: TRBD1
clone size: -
V gene: TRBV4-3
CDR3 DNA: TGCGCCAGCAGCCAACAGGCAGGGGGCAATTCACCCCTCCACTTT
CDR3 protein: CASSQQAGGNSPLHF

J gene: TRBJ2-3
D gene: -
clone size: -
V gene: TRBV7-2
CDR3 DNA: TGTGCCAGCAGCCGGGACTTCGGCACAGATACGCAGTATTTT
CDR3 protein: CASSRDFGTDTQYF

J gene: TRBJ1-4
D gene: TRBD1
clone size: -
V gene: TRBV19
CDR3 DNA: TGTGCCAGTAGTCTTGGGACAGGGCTTGAAAAACTGTTTTTT
CDR3 protein: CASSLGTGLEKLFF

J gene: TRBJ2-2
D gene: -
clone size: -
V gene: TRBV11-2
CDR3 DNA: TGTGCCAGCAGTGAGTTGCGGGGTCCCACCGGGGAGCTGTTTTTT
CDR3 protein: CASSELRGPTGELFF

J gene: TRBJ2-1
D gene: TRBD2
clone size: -
V gene: TRBV5-1
CDR3 DNA: TGCGCCAGCAGGAAGGTAGCGGGGACAACGGGGAATGAGCAGTTCTTC
CDR3 protein: CASRKVAGTTGNEQFF

J gene: TRBJ1-1
D gene: TRBD1
clone size: once
V gene: TRBV9
CDR3 DNA: TGTGCCAGCAGCTCCCGACAGGGGGCCAGCACTGAAGCTTTCTTT
CDR3 protein: CASSSRQGASTEAFF

J gene: TRBJ1-4
D gene: -
clone size: few
V gene: TRBV9
CDR3 DNA: TGTGCCAGCAGCCCATCTCCCACGGGGGAAAAACTGTTTTTT
CDR3 protein: CASSPSPTGEKLFF

J gene: TRBJ1-4
D gene: TRBD1
clone size: -
V gene: TRBV29-1
CDR3 DNA: TGCAGCGTTCGACGACAGGGCCTGAATGAAAAACTGTTTTTT
CDR3 protein: CSVRRQGLNEKLFF

J gene: TRBJ1-2
D gene: TRBD1
clone size: -
V gene: TRBV29-1
CDR3 DNA: TGCAGCGTTGTCTTAGGGGACAGCGCATATGGCTACACCTTC
CDR3 protein: CSVVLGDSAYGYTF

J gene: TRBJ2-5
D gene: TRBD2
clone size: -
V gene: TRBV7-2
CDR3 DNA: TGTGCCAGCAGCTTAGTTTTTAGCGGGGGTGGCGTGACCCAGTACTTC
CDR3 protein: CASSLVFSGGGVTQYF

J gene: TRBJ1-1
D gene: -
clone size: -
V gene: TRBV12-3/TRBV12-4
CDR3 DNA: TGTGCCAGCAGTACGTACAGGGATACTTTCTTT
CDR3 protein: CASSTYRDTFF

J gene: TRBJ1-1
D gene: TRBD1
clone size: -
V gene: TRBV7-2
CDR3 DNA: TGTGCCAGCAGCTTAAGGGGGACAGCGGGGGACACTGAAGCTTTCTTT
CDR3 protein: CASSLRGTAGDTEAFF

J gene: TRBJ2-7
D gene: -
clone size: once
V gene: TRBV5-1
CDR3 DNA: TGCGCCAGCAGCGAGGATCCCAACGCGGGGAACGAGCAGTACTTC
CDR3 protein: CASSEDPNAGNEQYF

J gene: TRBJ1-2
D gene: -
clone size: -
V gene: TRBV7-8
CDR3 DNA: TGTGCCAGCAGCTTAGTAGGGGAATCCATATTGAACTATGGCTACACCTTC
CDR3 protein: CASSLVGESILNYGYTF

J gene: TRBJ2-5
D gene: TRBD2
clone size: -
V gene: TRBV4-3
CDR3 DNA: TGCGCCAGCAGCCAAGTTTTAGCGGGGGAAGAGACCCAGTACTTC
CDR3 protein: CASSQVLAGEETQYF